This T cell receptor (beta chain) was found in a study of cytomegalovirus exposure and HLA in healthy donors. Whole-study findings and limits: One variant, a missense change in DCLRE1C, was linked in a later analysis to TCR beta V- and J-gene trimming. Exclusion as indistinguishable affected some V segments, including TRBV6-2 and TRBV6-3. Analyses of presence and absence presupposed an approximately uniform sequencing depth across donors.

To note about this clone: Its antigen is currently unknown.

Trimming cost V 6 bases and J 8 bases; bases outside gene matches: 6. Germline V lookup: CDR1 SGHTA, CDR2 FQGNSA. The CDR3 runs to 12 residues. Vbeta (60) and Jbeta (13) primers were used in the PCR. Only in-frame clones appear in the TCRdb table, and some are missing; sequencing was by immunoSEQ multiplex PCR. The sample lists almost 200,000 clones; 70% to 80% were seen once. J is TRBJ1-1 and V is TRBV7-2; 7 bases match TRBD1. Material for sequencing was PBMCs. The origin of this receptor is a male donor in good health and CMV-seropositive. CDR3 in amino acids: CASRTDRAEAFF. CDR3 sequence (DNA): TGTGCCAGCAGGACCGACAGGGCAGAAGCTTTCTTT.